This is a list of T cell receptor beta chains from one sample in a study of blood T cell repertoires in COVID-19. The repertoire was sequenced with immunoSEQ multiplex PCR; TCRdb's copy has only in-frame clones and lacks some. The data hold roughly 390,000 clones, with approximately 89% observed a single time. Sequenced material: peripheral blood. Receptors were obtained from a woman in her thirties with COVID-19, enrolled during active disease. The CDR3 runs from the conserved cysteine through the conserved F or W. Each record gives: V gene, clone size, J gene, D gene, CDR3 DNA, CDR3 protein. A D gene is named only where the DNA matches it firmly. Rows give clone size only sometimes, using once, few, many, or a class for an expanded clone.

v_gene: TRBV30
abundance: .
j_gene: TRBJ2-3
d_gene: TRBD1
CDR3nt: TGTGCCTGGGAAGGGACAGAGAGCCGAGATACGCAGTATTTT
CDR3aa: CAWEGTESRDTQYF

v_gene: TRBV4-2
abundance: .
j_gene: TRBJ2-1
d_gene: .
CDR3nt: TGTGCCAGCAGCCAAGAAGGTCCCCTACTAGACTCCTACAATGAGCAGTTCTTC
CDR3aa: CASSQEGPLLDSYNEQFF

v_gene: TRBV4-2
abundance: .
j_gene: TRBJ1-1
d_gene: TRBD1
CDR3nt: TGTGCCAGCAGCCATAACAGGGGCAGGGATGAAGCTTTCTTT
CDR3aa: CASSHNRGRDEAFF

v_gene: TRBV3-1/TRBV3-2
abundance: .
j_gene: TRBJ2-7
d_gene: .
CDR3nt: TGTGCCAGCAGTTTAGAATACGAGCAGTACTTC
CDR3aa: CASSLEYEQYF

v_gene: TRBV10-1
abundance: .
j_gene: TRBJ2-1
d_gene: TRBD2
CDR3nt: TGCGCCAGCAGTAACCTCAGCGGGAGCCGTCCGGGTGAGCAGTTCTTC
CDR3aa: CASSNLSGSRPGEQFF

v_gene: TRBV3-1/TRBV3-2
abundance: .
j_gene: TRBJ2-7
d_gene: TRBD2
CDR3nt: TGTGCCGCCGGCCGAGGACTAGCGGGAGTTTACGAGCAGTACTTC
CDR3aa: CAAGRGLAGVYEQYF

v_gene: TRBV6-2/TRBV6-3
abundance: .
j_gene: TRBJ2-5
d_gene: TRBD1
CDR3nt: TGTGCCAGCAGCCAATTGCGGACAGGGGGCCAGGAGACCCAGTACTTC
CDR3aa: CASSQLRTGGQETQYF

v_gene: TRBV30
abundance: .
j_gene: TRBJ2-7
d_gene: TRBD1
CDR3nt: TGTGCCTGGAAGAAAGCCACCGGGACAGGGGGCCCCGAGCAGTACTTC
CDR3aa: CAWKKATGTGGPEQYF

v_gene: TRBV10-2
abundance: .
j_gene: TRBJ2-1
d_gene: TRBD2
CDR3nt: TGCGCCAGCGGAGGACTAGCGGGTTACAATGAGCAGTTCTTC
CDR3aa: CASGGLAGYNEQFF

v_gene: TRBV3-1/TRBV3-2
abundance: .
j_gene: TRBJ1-1
d_gene: .
CDR3nt: TGTGCCAGCAGCCAGCTGCGGAACACTGAAGCTTTCTTT
CDR3aa: CASSQLRNTEAFF

v_gene: TRBV24-1
abundance: .
j_gene: TRBJ1-2
d_gene: .
CDR3nt: TGTGCCACCAGCCCTACCTGGGACAACGATGGCTACACCTTC
CDR3aa: CATSPTWDNDGYTF

v_gene: TRBV4-1
abundance: .
j_gene: TRBJ2-2
d_gene: TRBD1
CDR3nt: TGCGCCAGCAGCCCCGGACAGGGTGGTTGGACCGGGGAGCTGTTTTTT
CDR3aa: CASSPGQGGWTGELFF

v_gene: TRBV3-1/TRBV3-2
abundance: few
j_gene: TRBJ1-1
d_gene: .
CDR3nt: TGTGCCAGCAGCCAAGGATCAGGGAAGACTGAAGCTTTCTTT
CDR3aa: CASSQGSGKTEAFF

v_gene: TRBV27
abundance: .
j_gene: TRBJ1-1
d_gene: .
CDR3nt: TGTGCCAGCAGTAAGAACAGGGCGAACACTGAAGCTTTCTTT
CDR3aa: CASSKNRANTEAFF

v_gene: TRBV19
abundance: .
j_gene: TRBJ2-1
d_gene: TRBD2
CDR3nt: TGTGCCAGTAACCGGGAGGGCCCCTACAATGAGCAGTTCTTC
CDR3aa: CASNREGPYNEQFF

v_gene: TRBV30
abundance: .
j_gene: TRBJ2-7
d_gene: .
CDR3nt: TGTGCCTGGAACCAAGGGGGCTACGAGCAGTACTTC
CDR3aa: CAWNQGGYEQYF

v_gene: TRBV4-1
abundance: .
j_gene: TRBJ2-7
d_gene: TRBD1
CDR3nt: TGCGCCAGCAGCCAATCGGGACAGGACACTTCCTACGAGCAGTACTTC
CDR3aa: CASSQSGQDTSYEQYF

v_gene: TRBV9
abundance: few
j_gene: TRBJ2-1
d_gene: TRBD1
CDR3nt: TGTGCCAGCAGCACCCCCGGGACAGGGGTCTTGGATGAGCAGTTCTTC
CDR3aa: CASSTPGTGVLDEQFF

v_gene: TRBV7-3
abundance: .
j_gene: TRBJ1-1
d_gene: .
CDR3nt: TGTGCCAGCAGCCCGCAGGGAAACACTGAAGCTTTCTTT
CDR3aa: CASSPQGNTEAFF

v_gene: TRBV4-3
abundance: .
j_gene: TRBJ2-4
d_gene: .
CDR3nt: TGCGCCAGCAGCCAAGATCGGCAGGGGGGAAACATTCAGTACTTC
CDR3aa: CASSQDRQGGNIQYF

v_gene: TRBV9
abundance: once
j_gene: TRBJ2-7
d_gene: .
CDR3nt: TGTGCCAGCAGCGTAGAGGTAGGGGCCGAGCAGTACTTC
CDR3aa: CASSVEVGAEQYF

v_gene: TRBV5-4
abundance: .
j_gene: TRBJ2-7
d_gene: TRBD2
CDR3nt: TGTGCCAGCAGCCAAGGACTAGCGGGAGCCTACGAGCAGTACTTC
CDR3aa: CASSQGLAGAYEQYF

v_gene: TRBV29-1
abundance: few
j_gene: TRBJ1-5
d_gene: TRBD1
CDR3nt: TGCAGCGTTTCACAGGGGGCCGGGCAGCCCCAGCATTTT
CDR3aa: CSVSQGAGQPQHF

v_gene: TRBV27
abundance: .
j_gene: TRBJ2-3
d_gene: .
CDR3nt: TGTGCCAGCAGCTTGTATAGAGGGATTGGAGCAGATACGCAGTATTTT
CDR3aa: CASSLYRGIGADTQYF

v_gene: TRBV27
abundance: .
j_gene: TRBJ1-3
d_gene: .
CDR3nt: TGTGCCAGCAGTTTATCCTGGCCGGGAGGCCTCTCTGGAAACACCATATATTTT
CDR3aa: CASSLSWPGGLSGNTIYF

v_gene: TRBV5-4
abundance: once
j_gene: TRBJ1-2
d_gene: .
CDR3nt: TGTGCCAGCAGCTTGATCCAGGGAACAATCTACACCTTC
CDR3aa: CASSLIQGTIYTF

v_gene: TRBV5-4
abundance: .
j_gene: TRBJ2-5
d_gene: TRBD1
CDR3nt: TGTGCCAGCAGCTTGGTGACAGGGGGCCTGGAGACCCAGTACTTC
CDR3aa: CASSLVTGGLETQYF

v_gene: TRBV7-9
abundance: many
j_gene: TRBJ1-1
d_gene: .
CDR3nt: TGTGCCAGCAGCGCAGGGGTTGCCACTGAAGCTTTCTTT
CDR3aa: CASSAGVATEAFF

v_gene: TRBV7-9
abundance: few
j_gene: TRBJ2-5
d_gene: TRBD1
CDR3nt: TGTGCCAGCAGCTTGGACAGGGGTGGGGAGACCCAGTACTTC
CDR3aa: CASSLDRGGETQYF

v_gene: TRBV28
abundance: once
j_gene: TRBJ2-7
d_gene: .
CDR3nt: TGTGCCAGCATGGACAGCCCCAACGAGCAGTACTTC
CDR3aa: CASMDSPNEQYF

v_gene: TRBV2
abundance: .
j_gene: TRBJ2-5
d_gene: TRBD2
CDR3nt: TGTGCCAGCAGTGGGACTAGCGGGAACCAAGAGACCCAGTACTTC
CDR3aa: CASSGTSGNQETQYF

v_gene: TRBV18
abundance: .
j_gene: TRBJ1-1
d_gene: .
CDR3nt: TGTGCCAGCTCACCTTCGGTCAGGGCGATGAACACTGAAGCTTTCTTT
CDR3aa: CASSPSVRAMNTEAFF

v_gene: TRBV5-1
abundance: .
j_gene: TRBJ2-7
d_gene: TRBD1
CDR3nt: TGCGCCAGCAGGTCGACAGGGAGTATGGACGAGCAGTACTTC
CDR3aa: CASRSTGSMDEQYF

v_gene: TRBV28
abundance: many
j_gene: TRBJ2-1
d_gene: TRBD2
CDR3nt: TGTGCCAGCAGTGGGAGAATTAGCGGGAGTTCGGATGAGCAGTTCTTC
CDR3aa: CASSGRISGSSDEQFF

v_gene: TRBV9
abundance: .
j_gene: TRBJ2-2
d_gene: .
CDR3nt: TGTGCCAGCACACAGGGCCCTATCGCCGGGGAGCTGTTTTTT
CDR3aa: CASTQGPIAGELFF

v_gene: TRBV29-1
abundance: .
j_gene: TRBJ1-1
d_gene: TRBD1
CDR3nt: TGCAGCGGGACAGGTATGAACACTGAAGCTTTCTTT
CDR3aa: CSGTGMNTEAFF

v_gene: TRBV18
abundance: many
j_gene: TRBJ1-5
d_gene: TRBD1
CDR3nt: TGTGCCAGCTCTACAGGGGTCAATCAGCCCCAGCATTTT
CDR3aa: CASSTGVNQPQHF

v_gene: TRBV10-3
abundance: .
j_gene: TRBJ2-3
d_gene: .
CDR3nt: TGTGCCATCAGTGAAGGGGAAGGGGGCACAGATACGCAGTATTTT
CDR3aa: CAISEGEGGTDTQYF

v_gene: TRBV7-2
abundance: .
j_gene: TRBJ2-7
d_gene: TRBD2
CDR3nt: TGTGCCAGCAGCCCGGGGGGTTCCTCCTACGAGCAGTACTTC
CDR3aa: CASSPGGSSYEQYF

v_gene: TRBV6-6
abundance: once
j_gene: TRBJ2-7
d_gene: TRBD2
CDR3nt: TGTGCCAGCAGCCCACTTCCGGCGGGAGCCCCCTACGAGCAGTACTTC
CDR3aa: CASSPLPAGAPYEQYF

v_gene: TRBV25-1
abundance: once
j_gene: TRBJ2-7
d_gene: TRBD1
CDR3nt: TGTGCCAGCAGTGAATATGGGGACAGGGGGGCCGGCGAGCAGTACTTC
CDR3aa: CASSEYGDRGAGEQYF

v_gene: TRBV11-2
abundance: .
j_gene: TRBJ2-3
d_gene: TRBD1
CDR3nt: TGTGCCAGCAGCTTAGGCTGGGACAGGGGCACAGATACGCAGTATTTT
CDR3aa: CASSLGWDRGTDTQYF

v_gene: TRBV2
abundance: .
j_gene: TRBJ1-4
d_gene: TRBD1
CDR3nt: TGTGCCAGCAGTGAGGATGGACAGGGGAATGAAAAACTGTTTTTT
CDR3aa: CASSEDGQGNEKLFF